The rows below give T cell receptor beta chains drawn from one sample of a study of CD8+CD57+ T cells in acquired aplastic anemia. Each CDR3 protein gets one entry after TCRdb re-called the reads with MiXCR. The sample contains a few hundred thousand distinct CDR3 sequences, over 60% of which appear only once. The sequenced sample consisted of sorted CD4+, CD8+, or CD8+CD57+ T cells (not recorded which) from PBMCs. The receptors shown here come from a human donor in good health. CDR3s include the opening cysteine and the closing phenylalanine or tryptophan. Expanded clones get a size class; other rows say once, few or many, or leave the size out.

J,V,size,CDR3
TRBJ1-4,TRBV3-1,NA,CASSQEQWGEKLFF
TRBJ2-3,TRBV7-9,once,CASSPLGGRPDTRYF
TRBJ2-1,TRBV7-7,many,CASSLSTVNTYNEQFF
TRBJ2-3,TRBV7-8,NA,CASSLGDGNTDTQYF
TRBJ2-3,TRBV7-3,NA,CASSSHQGNTDTQYF
TRBJ1-1,TRBV6-5,many,CASHQGPNTEAFF
TRBJ2-7,TRBV29-1,many,CSVEVRGEQYF
TRBJ2-1,TRBV27,few,CASSLEGNLYNEQFF
TRBJ1-2,TRBV15,many,CATSSPLEGRVNGYTF
TRBJ2-7,TRBV15,NA,CATSRNRDRDYEQYF
TRBJ1-2,TRBV9,NA,CASSVAWGFIYGYTF
TRBJ1-5,TRBV20-1,NA,CCVFLCSRAPDSNQPQHF
TRBJ2-7,TRBV20-1,NA,CSPEGYEQYF
TRBJ2-1,TRBV29-1,NA,CSANRDRAFGEQFF
TRBJ2-2,TRBV19,NA,CASSRQVTGELFF
TRBJ1-6,TRBV7-3,NA,CASSLKLSSPLHF
TRBJ2-5,TRBV29-1,NA,CSVLPGQETQYF
TRBJ2-1,TRBV19,NA,CASSIQGGEQFF
TRBJ2-3,TRBV7-2,NA,CASSEIAGGTDTQYF
TRBJ1-1,TRBV5-1,many,CASSSESREPAQGAFF